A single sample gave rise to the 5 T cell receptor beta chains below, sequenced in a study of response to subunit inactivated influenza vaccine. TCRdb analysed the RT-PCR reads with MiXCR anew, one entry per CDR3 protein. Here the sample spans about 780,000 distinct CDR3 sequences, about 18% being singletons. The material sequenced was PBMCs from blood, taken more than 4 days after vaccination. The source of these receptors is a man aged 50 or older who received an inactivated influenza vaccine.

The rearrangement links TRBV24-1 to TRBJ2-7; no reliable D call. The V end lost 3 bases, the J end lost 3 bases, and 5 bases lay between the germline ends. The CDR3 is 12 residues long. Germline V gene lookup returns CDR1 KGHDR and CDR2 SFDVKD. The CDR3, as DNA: TGTGCCACCAGTGATGCCGTCTACGAGCAGTACTTC. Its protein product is CATSDAVYEQYF.

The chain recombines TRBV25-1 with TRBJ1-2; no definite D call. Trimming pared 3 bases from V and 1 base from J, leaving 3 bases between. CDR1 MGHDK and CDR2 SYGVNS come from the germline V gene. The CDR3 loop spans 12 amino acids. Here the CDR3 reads CASSELNYGYTF. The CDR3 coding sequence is TGTGCCAGCAGTGAGCTTAACTATGGCTACACCTTC.

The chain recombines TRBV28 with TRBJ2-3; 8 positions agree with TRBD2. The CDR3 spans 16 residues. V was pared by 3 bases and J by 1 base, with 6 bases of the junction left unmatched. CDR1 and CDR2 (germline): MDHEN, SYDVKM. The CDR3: CASSFPSGRGTDTQYF. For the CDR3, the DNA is TGTGCCAGCAGTTTTCCCAGCGGGAGAGGCACAGATACGCAGTATTTT.

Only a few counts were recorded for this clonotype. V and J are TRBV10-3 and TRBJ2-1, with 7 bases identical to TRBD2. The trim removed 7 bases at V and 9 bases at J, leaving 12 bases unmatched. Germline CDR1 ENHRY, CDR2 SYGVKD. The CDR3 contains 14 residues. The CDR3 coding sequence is TGTGCCATCACGAGGGACGGCGGGAGTGGTGAGCAGTTCTTC. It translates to CAITRDGGSGEQFF.

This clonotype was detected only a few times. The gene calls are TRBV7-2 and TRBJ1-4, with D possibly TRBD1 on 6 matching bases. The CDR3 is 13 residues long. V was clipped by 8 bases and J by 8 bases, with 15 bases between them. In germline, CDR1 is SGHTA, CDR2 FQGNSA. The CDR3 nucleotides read TGTGCCAGCGCGCTATTAGGGGGGGAAAAACTGTTTTTT. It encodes CASALLGGEKLFF. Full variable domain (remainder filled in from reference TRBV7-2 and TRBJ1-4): GAGVSQSPSNKVTEKGKDVELRCDPISGHTALYWYRQSLGQGLEFLIYFQGNSAPDKSGLPSDRFSAERTGGSVSTLTIQRTQQEDSAVYLCASALLGGEKLFFGSGTQLSVL.